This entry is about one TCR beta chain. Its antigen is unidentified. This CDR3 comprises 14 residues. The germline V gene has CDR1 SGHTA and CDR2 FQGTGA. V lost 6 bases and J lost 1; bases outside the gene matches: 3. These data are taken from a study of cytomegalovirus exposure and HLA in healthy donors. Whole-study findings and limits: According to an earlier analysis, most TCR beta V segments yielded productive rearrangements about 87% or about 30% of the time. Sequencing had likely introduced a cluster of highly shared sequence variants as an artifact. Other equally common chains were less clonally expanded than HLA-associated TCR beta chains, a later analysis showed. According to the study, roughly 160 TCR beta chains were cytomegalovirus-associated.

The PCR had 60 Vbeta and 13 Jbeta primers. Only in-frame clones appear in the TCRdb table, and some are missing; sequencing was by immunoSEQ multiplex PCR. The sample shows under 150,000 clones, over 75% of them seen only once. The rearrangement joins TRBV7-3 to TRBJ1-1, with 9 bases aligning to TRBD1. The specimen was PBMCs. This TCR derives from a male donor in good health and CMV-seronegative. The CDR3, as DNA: TGTGCCAGCAGTCGACAGGGGGGGAACACTGAAGCTTTCTTT. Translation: CASSRQGGNTEAFF.